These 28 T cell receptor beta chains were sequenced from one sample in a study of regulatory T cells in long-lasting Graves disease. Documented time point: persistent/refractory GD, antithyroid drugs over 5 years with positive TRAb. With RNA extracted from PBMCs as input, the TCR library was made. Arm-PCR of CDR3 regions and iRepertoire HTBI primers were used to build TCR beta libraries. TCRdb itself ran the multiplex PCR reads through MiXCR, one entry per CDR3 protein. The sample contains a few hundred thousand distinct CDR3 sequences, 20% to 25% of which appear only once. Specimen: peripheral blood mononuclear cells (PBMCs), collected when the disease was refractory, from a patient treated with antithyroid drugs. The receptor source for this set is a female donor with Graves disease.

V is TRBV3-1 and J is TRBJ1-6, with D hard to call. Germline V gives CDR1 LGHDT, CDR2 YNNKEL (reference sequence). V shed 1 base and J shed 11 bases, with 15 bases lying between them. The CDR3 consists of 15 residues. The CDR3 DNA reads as TGTGCCAGCAGCCAAGTACGCACGTCCTTCACACCCCTCCACTTT. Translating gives CASSQVRTSFTPLHF.

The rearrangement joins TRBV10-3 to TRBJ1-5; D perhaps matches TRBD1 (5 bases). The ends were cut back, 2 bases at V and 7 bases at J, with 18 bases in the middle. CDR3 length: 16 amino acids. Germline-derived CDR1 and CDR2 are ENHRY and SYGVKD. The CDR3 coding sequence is TGTGCCATCAGTGAGGGGGGGGGAGGGGACTCGCAGCCCCAGCATTTT. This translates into CAISEGGGGDSQPQHF.

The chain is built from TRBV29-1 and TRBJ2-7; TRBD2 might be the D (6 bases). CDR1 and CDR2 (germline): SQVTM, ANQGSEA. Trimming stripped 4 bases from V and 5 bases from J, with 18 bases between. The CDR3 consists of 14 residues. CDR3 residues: CSVGVPGVPHEQYF. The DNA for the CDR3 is TGCAGCGTTGGGGTGCCGGGAGTCCCACACGAGCAGTACTTC.

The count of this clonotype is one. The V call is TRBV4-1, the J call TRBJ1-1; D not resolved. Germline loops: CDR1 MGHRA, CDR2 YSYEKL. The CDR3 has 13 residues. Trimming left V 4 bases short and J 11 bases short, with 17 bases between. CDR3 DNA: TGCGCCAGCAGCCGATTTTCTGACCAGCTGGCTTTCTTT. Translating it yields CASSRFSDQLAFF.

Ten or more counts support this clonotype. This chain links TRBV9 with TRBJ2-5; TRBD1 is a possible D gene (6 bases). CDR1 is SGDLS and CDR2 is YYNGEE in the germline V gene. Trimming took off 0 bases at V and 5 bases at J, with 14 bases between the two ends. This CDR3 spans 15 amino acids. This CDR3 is CASSVDGGGSETQYF. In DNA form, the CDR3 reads TGTGCCAGCAGCGTAGATGGGGGCGGATCGGAGACCCAGTACTTC.

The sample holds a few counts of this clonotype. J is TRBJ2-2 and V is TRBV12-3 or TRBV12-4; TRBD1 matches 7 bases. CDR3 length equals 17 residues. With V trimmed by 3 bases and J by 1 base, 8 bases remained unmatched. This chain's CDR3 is CASSLGTGTENTGELFF. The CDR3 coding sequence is TGTGCCAGCAGTTTGGGGACCGGGACAGAGAACACCGGGGAGCTGTTTTTT.

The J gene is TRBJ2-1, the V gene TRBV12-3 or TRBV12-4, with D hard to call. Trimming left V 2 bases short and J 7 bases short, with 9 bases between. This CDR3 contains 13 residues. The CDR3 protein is CASSLPGLNEQFF. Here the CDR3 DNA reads TGTGCCAGCAGTTTACCGGGCTTAAATGAGCAGTTCTTC.

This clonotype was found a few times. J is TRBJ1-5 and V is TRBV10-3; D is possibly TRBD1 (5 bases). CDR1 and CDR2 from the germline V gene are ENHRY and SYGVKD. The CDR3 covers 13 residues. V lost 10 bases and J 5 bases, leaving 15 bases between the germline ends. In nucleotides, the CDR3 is TGTGCCACCTGCGGGACGCCCGATCAGCCCCAGCATTTT. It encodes CATCGTPDQPQHF.

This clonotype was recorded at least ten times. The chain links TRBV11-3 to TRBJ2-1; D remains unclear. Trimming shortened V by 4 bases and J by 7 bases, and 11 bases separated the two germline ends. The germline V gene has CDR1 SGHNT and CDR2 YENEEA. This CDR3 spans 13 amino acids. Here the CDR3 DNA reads TGTGCCAGCAGCTCAATATCCGGGAATGAGCAGTTCTTC. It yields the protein CASSSISGNEQFF.

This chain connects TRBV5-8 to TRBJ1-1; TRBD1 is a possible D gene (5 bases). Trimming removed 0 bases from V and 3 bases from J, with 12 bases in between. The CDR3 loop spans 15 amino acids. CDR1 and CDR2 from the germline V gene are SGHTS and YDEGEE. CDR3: CASSLVGTDHTEAFF. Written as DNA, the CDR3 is TGTGCCAGCAGCTTGGTTGGGACGGATCACACTGAAGCTTTCTTT. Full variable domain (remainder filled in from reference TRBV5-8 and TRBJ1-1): EAGVTQSPTHLIKTRGQQATLRCSPISGHTSVYWYQQALGLGLQFLLWYDEGEERNRGNFPPRFSGRQFPNYSSELNVNALELEDSALYLCASSLVGTDHTEAFFGQGTRLTVV.

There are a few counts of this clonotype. CDR3 region: CASSKGVATEAFF. CDR3 bases: TGTGCCAGCAGTAAAGGGGTGGCCACTGAAGCTTTCTTT. This chain joins TRBV6-1 and TRBJ1-1, with D perhaps matching TRBD1 (5 bases). The germline V gene encodes CDR1 MNHNS and CDR2 SASEGT. The CDR3 has 13 amino acids. Trimming shortened V by 5 bases and J by 4 bases, and 11 bases separated the two germline ends.

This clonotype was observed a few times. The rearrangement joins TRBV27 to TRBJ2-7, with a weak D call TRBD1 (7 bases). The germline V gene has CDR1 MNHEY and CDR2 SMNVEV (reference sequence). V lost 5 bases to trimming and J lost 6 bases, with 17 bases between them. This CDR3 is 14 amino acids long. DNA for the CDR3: TGTGCCAGCAGTATGGACAGGAGAGCGGGCGAGCAGTACTTC. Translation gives CASSMDRRAGEQYF.

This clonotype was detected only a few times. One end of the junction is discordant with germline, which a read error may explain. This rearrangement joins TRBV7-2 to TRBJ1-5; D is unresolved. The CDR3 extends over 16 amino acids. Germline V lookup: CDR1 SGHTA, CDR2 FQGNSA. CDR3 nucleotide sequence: TGTGCCAGCAGCCTAGCGCCGATGTATAGCAATCAGCCCCAGCATTTT. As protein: CASSLAPMYSNQPQHF. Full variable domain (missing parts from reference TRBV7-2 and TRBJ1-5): GAGVSQSPSNKVTEKGKDVELRCDPISGHTALYWYRQSLGQGLEFLIYFQGNSAPDKSGLPSDRFSAERTGGSVSTLTIQRTQQEDSAVYLCASSLAPMYSNQPQHFGDGTRLSIL.

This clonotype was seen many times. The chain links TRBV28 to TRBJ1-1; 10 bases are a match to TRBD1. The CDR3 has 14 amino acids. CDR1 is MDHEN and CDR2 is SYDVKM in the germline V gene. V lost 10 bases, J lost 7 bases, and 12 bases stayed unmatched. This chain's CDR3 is CATTGGTGDVEAFF. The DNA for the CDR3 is TGTGCCACCACCGGCGGGACAGGGGATGTTGAAGCTTTCTTT.

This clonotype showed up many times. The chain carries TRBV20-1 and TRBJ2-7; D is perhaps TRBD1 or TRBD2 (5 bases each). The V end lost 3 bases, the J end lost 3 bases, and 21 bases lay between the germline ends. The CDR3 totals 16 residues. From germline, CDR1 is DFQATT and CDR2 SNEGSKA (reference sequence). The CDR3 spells CSASRVGTYPIYEQYF. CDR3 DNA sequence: TGCAGTGCTAGTCGAGTTGGGACCTACCCCATCTACGAGCAGTACTTC.

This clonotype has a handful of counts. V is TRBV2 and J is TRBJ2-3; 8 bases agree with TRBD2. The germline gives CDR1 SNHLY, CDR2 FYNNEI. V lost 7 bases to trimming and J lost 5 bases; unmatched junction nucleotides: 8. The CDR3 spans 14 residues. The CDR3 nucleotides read TGTGCCAGCACGTTGGGACTAGGCGTAGATACGCAGTATTTT. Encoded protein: CASTLGLGVDTQYF.

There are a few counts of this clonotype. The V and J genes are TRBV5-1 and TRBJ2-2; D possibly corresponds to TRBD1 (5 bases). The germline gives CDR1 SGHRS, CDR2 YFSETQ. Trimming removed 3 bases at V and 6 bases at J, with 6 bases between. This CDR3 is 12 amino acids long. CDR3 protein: CASSSTAGELFF. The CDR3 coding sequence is TGCGCCAGCAGCTCGACAGCCGGGGAGCTGTTTTTT.

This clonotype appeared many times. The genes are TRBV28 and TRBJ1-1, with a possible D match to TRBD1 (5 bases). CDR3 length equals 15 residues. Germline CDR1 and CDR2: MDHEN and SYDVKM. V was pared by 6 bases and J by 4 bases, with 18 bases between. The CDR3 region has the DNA TGTGCCAGCAGCTCCGGTGGGACGGCCCTCACTGAAGCTTTCTTT. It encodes CASSSGGTALTEAFF.

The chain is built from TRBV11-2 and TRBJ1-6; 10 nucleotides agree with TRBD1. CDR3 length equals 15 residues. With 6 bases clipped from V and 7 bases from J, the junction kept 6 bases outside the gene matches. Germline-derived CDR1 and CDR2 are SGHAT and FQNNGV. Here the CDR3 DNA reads TGTGCCAGCAGTCTTGGACAGGGGGGAAATTCACCCCTCCACTTT. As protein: CASSLGQGGNSPLHF.

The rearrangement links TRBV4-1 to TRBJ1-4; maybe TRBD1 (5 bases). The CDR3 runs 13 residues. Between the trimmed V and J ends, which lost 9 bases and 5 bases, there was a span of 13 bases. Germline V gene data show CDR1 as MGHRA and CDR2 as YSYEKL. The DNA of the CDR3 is TGCGCCAGTGCCGGGGGAATAAATGAAAAACTGTTTTTT. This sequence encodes CASAGGINEKLFF.

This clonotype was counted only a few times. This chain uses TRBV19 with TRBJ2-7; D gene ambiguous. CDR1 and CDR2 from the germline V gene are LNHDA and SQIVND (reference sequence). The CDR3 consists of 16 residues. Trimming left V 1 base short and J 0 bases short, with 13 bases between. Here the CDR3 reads CASSIGTRKSSYEQYF. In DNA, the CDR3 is TGTGCCAGTAGTATAGGAACGCGAAAGAGCTCCTACGAGCAGTACTTC.

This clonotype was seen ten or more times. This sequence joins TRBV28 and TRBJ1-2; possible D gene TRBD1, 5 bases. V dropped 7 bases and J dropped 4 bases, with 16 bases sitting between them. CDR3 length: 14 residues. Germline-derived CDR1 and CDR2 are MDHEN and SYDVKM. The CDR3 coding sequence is TGTGCCAGCATCTCCCTCGGAGGGGTCTATGGCTACACCTTC. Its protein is CASISLGGVYGYTF.

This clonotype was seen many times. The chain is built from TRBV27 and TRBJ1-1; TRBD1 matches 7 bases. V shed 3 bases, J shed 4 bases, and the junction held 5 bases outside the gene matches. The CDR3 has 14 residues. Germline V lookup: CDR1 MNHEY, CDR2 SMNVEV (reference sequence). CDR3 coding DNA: TGTGCCAGCAGTTTTGGAGGGGGCTCCACTGAAGCTTTCTTT. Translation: CASSFGGGSTEAFF.

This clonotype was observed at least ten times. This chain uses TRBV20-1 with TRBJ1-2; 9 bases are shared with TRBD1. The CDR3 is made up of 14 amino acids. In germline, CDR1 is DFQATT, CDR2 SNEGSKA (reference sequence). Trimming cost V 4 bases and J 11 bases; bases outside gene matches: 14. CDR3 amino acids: CSAKRPGQGEWYTF. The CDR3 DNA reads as TGCAGTGCTAAAAGACCGGGACAGGGAGAATGGTACACCTTC.

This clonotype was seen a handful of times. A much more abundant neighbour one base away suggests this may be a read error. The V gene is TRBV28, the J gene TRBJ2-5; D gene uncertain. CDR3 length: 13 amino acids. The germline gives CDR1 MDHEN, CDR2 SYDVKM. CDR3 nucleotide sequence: TGTGCCAGCAGTTTCCTTACCGGAGAGGCCCAGTACTTC. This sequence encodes CASSFLTGEAQYF. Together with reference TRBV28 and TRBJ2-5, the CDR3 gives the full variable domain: DVKVTQSSRYLVKRTGEKVFLECVQDMDHENMFWYRQDPGLGLRLIYFSYDVKMKEKGDIPEGYSVSREKKERFSLILESASTNQTSMYLCASSFLTGEAQYFGPGTRLLVL.

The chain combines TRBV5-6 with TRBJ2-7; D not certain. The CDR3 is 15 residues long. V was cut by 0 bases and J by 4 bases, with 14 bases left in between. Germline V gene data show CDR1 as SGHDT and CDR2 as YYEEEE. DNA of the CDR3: TGTGCCAGCAGCTTGGATCCCCGGTGGGTTTACGAGCAGTACTTC. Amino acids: CASSLDPRWVYEQYF. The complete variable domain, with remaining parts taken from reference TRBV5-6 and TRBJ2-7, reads DAGVTQSPTHLIKTRGQQVTLRCSPKSGHDTVSWYQQALGQGPQFIFQYYEEEERQRGNFPDRFSGHQFPNYSSELNVNALLLGDSALYLCASSLDPRWVYEQYFGPGTRLTVT.

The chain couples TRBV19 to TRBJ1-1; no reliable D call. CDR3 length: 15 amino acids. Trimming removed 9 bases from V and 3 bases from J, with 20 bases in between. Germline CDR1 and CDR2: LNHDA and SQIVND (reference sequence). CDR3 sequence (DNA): TGTGCCAGCATGCCTAGTGCAGAAGTCTACACTGAAGCTTTCTTT. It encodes CASMPSAEVYTEAFF.

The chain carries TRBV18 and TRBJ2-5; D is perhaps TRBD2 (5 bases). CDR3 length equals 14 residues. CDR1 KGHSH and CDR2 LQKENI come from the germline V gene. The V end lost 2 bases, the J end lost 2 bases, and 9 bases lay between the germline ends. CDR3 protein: CASSPGSGQETQYF. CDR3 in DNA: TGTGCCAGCTCACCAGGGAGTGGGCAAGAGACCCAGTACTTC.